The following is a TCR beta chain sequence with its context. Antigen unknown. This may be a read error: a much more frequent sequence differs by one nucleotide. Unique molecular identifiers featured in how the TCRbeta library was prepared. TCRdb processed the PCR reads anew with MiXCR; each CDR3 protein has one entry. Among just under 150,000 distinct CDR3 sequences listed, about 9% were seen once. This specimen belongs to a study of T-cell reconstitution after alpha-beta-depleted transplantation in children. Overall study results and limits: T-cell counts and diversity were attributed mostly to newly produced T cells one year after transplant. Day-60 TCRbeta diversity that was high in some patients was derived from surviving recipient T cells and thymic progenitors. It was reported that alpha-beta T cells came from several hundred expanded graft clones (about two months after transplant).

This CDR3 has 15 amino acids. The V and J ends lost 4 bases and 1 base respectively, with 13 bases between them. The germline V gene encodes CDR1 MNHEY and CDR2 SVGAGI. The specimen comprised PBMCs, mostly from graft donor cells, sampled 180 days after TCRalphabeta/CD19-depleted stem cell transplant. The origin of this receptor is a female patient younger than 10 who had a stem cell transplant for congenital amegakaryocytic thrombocytopenia, so the T cells may come from the graft donor. The rearrangement uses TRBV6-5 and TRBJ1-1; D remains unclear. In DNA form, the CDR3 reads TGTGCCAGCAGTTGGGCACGGGGATCGAACACTGAAGCTTTCTTT. It translates to CASSWARGSNTEAFF.